This T cell receptor (beta chain) was captured by sequencing in a study of cytomegalovirus exposure and HLA in healthy donors. Findings of the study overall: Associated with cytomegalovirus, according to the listing, were around 160 TCR beta chains. In vitro data verified a few CMV-associated chains as specific for CMV antigens.

It was with 60 Vbeta and 13 Jbeta primers that the PCR ran. The data were produced by immunoSEQ multiplex PCR, yet TCRdb's version contains in-frame clones alone and is incomplete. The repertoire consists of approximately 240,000 clones, with more than 60% occurring once and the leading ten covering less than 3%. As to this clone: Its specificity is not known.

This sequence was found in a woman aged 55-69 years in good health and CMV-seropositive. What was sequenced was PBMCs.

CDR3 DNA: TGTGCCAGTAGGGCGCTGGAGCGGAGCACAGATACGCAGTATTTT. Encoded protein: CASRALERSTDTQYF. The chain couples TRBV19 to TRBJ2-3; D may be TRBD2 (5 bases). Germline-derived CDR1 and CDR2 are LNHDA and SQIVND (reference sequence). The V end was cut by 6 bases, the J end by 0 bases, with 13 bases between. The CDR3 sequence is 15 residues long.